This entry lists 21 T cell receptor beta chains sequenced from one sample in a study of cytomegalovirus exposure and HLA in healthy donors. Primers: 60 Vbeta forward and 13 Jbeta reverse. Sequenced by immunoSEQ multiplex PCR; TCRdb stores in-frame clones only, minus some. The sample data list tens of thousands of clones. Sequencing used PBMCs. The receptors were gathered from a female donor in good health and CMV-seropositive.

CDR3 sequence: CASSLQGKKLFF. For the CDR3, the DNA is TGTGCCAGCAGTTTACAGGGCAAAAAACTGTTTTTT. V gene TRBV28 combines with J gene TRBJ1-4, with D perhaps matching TRBD1 (5 bases). Germline CDR1 MDHEN, CDR2 SYDVKM. This CDR3 spans 12 amino acids. Trimming stripped 2 bases from V and 9 bases from J, with 7 bases between.

This chain connects TRBV7-9 to TRBJ1-2; 7 nucleotides match TRBD1. CDR3 length: 14 amino acids. The germline V gene encodes CDR1 SEHNR and CDR2 FQNEAQ (reference sequence). J lost 6 bases, V lost 1 base, and 5 bases had no gene match. CDR3 DNA sequence: TGTGCCAGCAGCTTAGTGAGGGGGCCGGATGGCTACACCTTC. Translating gives CASSLVRGPDGYTF.

DNA for the CDR3: TGTGCCAGCAGCCCGGGACAGACCCTTTTGAACACTGAAGCTTTCTTT. Protein: CASSPGQTLLNTEAFF. This chain joins TRBV5-4 and TRBJ1-1, with 7 bases identical to TRBD1. The V gene's germline CDR1 is SGHNT and CDR2 YYREEE (reference sequence). V gave up 4 bases and J gave up 0 bases; unmatched junction bases: 9. The CDR3 contains 16 residues. Full variable domain (remainder filled in from reference TRBV5-4 and TRBJ1-1): ETGVTQSPTHLIKTRGQQVTLRCSSQSGHNTVSWYQQALGQGPQFIFQYYREEENGRGNFPPRFSGLQFPNYSSELNVNALELDDSALYLCASSPGQTLLNTEAFFGQGTRLTVV.

The chain employs TRBV5-1 and TRBJ1-1; maybe TRBD1 (5 bases). CDR1 and CDR2 from the germline V gene are SGHRS and YFSETQ. This CDR3 is 14 amino acids long. The V end was cut by 4 bases, the J end by 0 bases, with 10 bases between. The CDR3, as DNA: TGCGCCAGCAGCAGACAGAGCTTGAACACTGAAGCTTTCTTT. It yields the protein CASSRQSLNTEAFF.

The chain is built from TRBV11-3 and TRBJ2-4, with D maybe TRBD2 (6 bases). The CDR3 runs to 14 residues. Looked up from germline, CDR1 is SGHNT and CDR2 is YENEEA. The V end lost 1 base, the J end lost 9 bases, and 13 bases lay between the germline ends. The CDR3 DNA reads as TGTGCCAGCAGCTTAGTTCGGGTGGAGGGCATTCAGTACTTC. This translates into CASSLVRVEGIQYF.

This sequence joins TRBV9 and TRBJ1-5; 8 bases line up with TRBD1. The CDR3 spans 16 residues. The J segment lost 7 bases and the V segment lost 2 bases, leaving 11 bases of the junction unmatched. CDR1 is SGDLS and CDR2 is YYNGEE in the germline V gene. The CDR3 region is CASSVHRRGRGQPQHF. The DNA of the CDR3 is TGTGCCAGCAGCGTTCACCGCAGGGGGCGTGGACAGCCCCAGCATTTT.

J is TRBJ2-7 and V is TRBV7-8, with 10 bases fitting TRBD1. This CDR3 is built from 15 residues. V shed 5 bases and J 3 bases; nucleotides not matched to a gene: 7. Germline CDR1 and CDR2: SGHVS and FQNEAQ. The CDR3 reads CASSQAGTGVYEQYF. For the CDR3, the DNA is TGTGCCAGCAGCCAAGCAGGGACAGGGGTCTACGAGCAGTACTTC. Complete variable domain (other parts from reference TRBV7-8 and TRBJ2-7): GAGVSQSPRYKVAKRGQDVALRCDPISGHVSLFWYQQALGQGPEFLTYFQNEAQLDKSGLPSDRFFAERPEGSVSTLKIQRTQQEDSAVYLCASSQAGTGVYEQYFGPGTRLTVT.

The genes are TRBV19 and TRBJ2-5; 9 nucleotides agree with TRBD1. The V gene end was trimmed by 3 bases and the J gene end by 5 bases; junction bases not matched to a gene: 10. The CDR3 length is 16 residues. CDR1 and CDR2 (germline): LNHDA, SQIVND (reference sequence). The CDR3 reads CASSITATGGGETQYF. CDR3 sequence (DNA): TGTGCCAGTAGTATTACGGCGACAGGGGGAGGGGAGACCCAGTACTTC.

The chain recombines TRBV6-5 with TRBJ2-1; D might be TRBD1 (6 bases). V lost 0 bases and J 4 bases, leaving 10 bases between the germline ends. The CDR3 length is 15 residues. Germline V CDR1 and CDR2: MNHEY, SVGAGI. The chain's CDR3 is CASSYSGTSYNEQFF. In DNA form, the CDR3 reads TGTGCCAGCAGTTACTCCGGGACATCGTACAATGAGCAGTTCTTC.

The chain is built from TRBV7-3 and TRBJ2-5; TRBD1 matches 8 bases. Trimming at V came to 0 bases and at J to 2 bases, leaving 8 bases not matched to a gene. Germline values: CDR1 SGHTA, CDR2 FQGTGA. CDR3 length: 17 residues. CDR3 residues: CASSLTGARGLQETQYF. The CDR3 DNA follows: TGTGCCAGCAGCTTAACGGGTGCCAGGGGGCTACAAGAGACCCAGTACTTC.

The chain joins TRBV11-2 to TRBJ1-3; TRBD1 aligns across 9 bases. The CDR3 spans 16 residues. J gave up 4 bases and V 2 bases, and 6 bases lay outside the gene matches. Germline V gives CDR1 SGHAT, CDR2 FQNNGV. The CDR3 loop is CASSLSGQGSGNTIYF. Here the CDR3 DNA reads TGTGCCAGCAGCTTAAGTGGACAGGGGTCCGGAAACACCATATATTTT.

The V gene is TRBV6-1, the J gene TRBJ2-3; D possibly corresponds to TRBD2 (7 bases). V was trimmed by 2 bases and J by 1 base, leaving 25 bases between them. Germline V gene data show CDR1 as MNHNS and CDR2 as SASEGT. This CDR3 region has 20 residues. The DNA of the CDR3 is TGTGCCAGCAGTGAATTGCATGGGAGGGACATTTCCTCCCGCACAGATACGCAGTATTTT. As protein: CASSELHGRDISSRTDTQYF.

The genes are TRBV11-2 and TRBJ1-6, with 7 bases aligning to TRBD1. This CDR3 spans 13 amino acids. From germline, CDR1 is SGHAT and CDR2 FQNNGV. The trim removed 3 bases at V and 7 bases at J, leaving 0 bases unmatched. In nucleotides, the CDR3 is TGTGCCAGCAGCTTCAGGGGGAATTCACCCCTCCACTTT. Translating it yields CASSFRGNSPLHF.

V gene TRBV11-2 combines with J gene TRBJ1-1; perhaps TRBD1 as D (5 bases). CDR1 and CDR2 (germline): SGHAT, FQNNGV. The CDR3 totals 15 residues. Trimming removed 2 bases from V and 0 bases from J, with 10 bases in between. The CDR3 sequence is CASSLQSTVNTEAFF. CDR3 bases: TGTGCCAGCAGCTTACAGTCGACAGTGAACACTGAAGCTTTCTTT.

The CDR3 spells CASSPPRTRYEQYF. CDR3 bases: TGTGCCAGCTCACCCCCTCGAACGCGCTACGAGCAGTACTTC. The J gene is TRBJ2-7, the V gene TRBV18, with no clear D. The CDR3 is 14 amino acids. V gave up 3 bases and J gave up 3 bases, with 12 bases separating them. Germline V gene lookup returns CDR1 KGHSH and CDR2 LQKENI.

The J gene is TRBJ2-7, the V gene TRBV20-1; D gene ambiguous. The CDR3 loop spans 10 amino acids. Germline V gene sequence: CDR1 DFQATT, CDR2 SNEGSKA (reference sequence). Trimming removed 5 bases at V and 3 bases at J, with 5 bases between. The CDR3 protein is CSAPFYEQYF. CDR3 sequence (DNA): TGCAGTGCTCCTTTCTACGAGCAGTACTTC.

The chain employs TRBV4-1 and TRBJ2-5, with TRBD2 matching over 8 bases. The closer fit of TRBJ2-7 to the DNA end suggests the J call may be wrong. There are 17 residues in the CDR3. CDR1 is MGHRA and CDR2 is YSYEKL in the germline V gene. The CDR3 coding sequence is TGCGCCAGCAGCCAAGAGCCGGGACTAGTATTCTCCTACGAGCAGTACTTC. This codes for CASSQEPGLVFSYEQYF.

The gene calls are TRBV7-9 and TRBJ2-5; 10 nucleotides agree with TRBD2. Looked up from germline, CDR1 is SEHNR and CDR2 is FQNEAQ (reference sequence). The CDR3 is made up of 14 amino acids. Trimming at V came to 6 bases and at J to 3 bases, leaving 4 bases not matched to a gene. The CDR3 here is CASSYGLAEETQYF. For the CDR3, the DNA is TGTGCCAGCAGTTATGGACTAGCGGAAGAGACCCAGTACTTC.

This chain uses TRBV18 with TRBJ2-7, with a weak D call TRBD1 (6 bases). V lost 2 bases and J lost 7, with 15 bases in between. Germline V gives CDR1 KGHSH, CDR2 LQKENI. The CDR3 contains 14 residues. The CDR3 loop is CASSPLDRLREQYF. CDR3 nucleotides: TGTGCCAGCTCACCATTGGACAGACTGAGGGAGCAGTACTTC. Variable domain in full (rest from reference TRBV18 and TRBJ2-7): NAGVMQNPRHLVRRRGQEARLRCSPMKGHSHVYWYRQLPEEGLKFMVYLQKENIIDESGMPKERFSAEFPKEGPSILRIQQVVRGDSAAYFCASSPLDRLREQYFGPGTRLTVT.

The chain links TRBV27 to TRBJ1-2; 7 bases are a match to TRBD1. The germline CDR1 and CDR2 sequences are MNHEY and SMNVEV (reference sequence). The trim removed 5 bases at V and 4 bases at J, leaving 1 base unmatched. CDR3 length: 12 residues. In DNA, the CDR3 is TGTGCCAGCAGTGCAGGGGGCTATGGCTACACCTTC. This translates into CASSAGGYGYTF.

V usage is TRBV7-9 and J usage is TRBJ2-6; D possibly corresponds to TRBD1 (5 bases). CDR3 length equals 16 residues. Germline V gene lookup returns CDR1 SEHNR and CDR2 FQNEAQ (reference sequence). Trimming stripped 4 bases from V and 3 bases from J, with 13 bases between. CDR3 region: CASSSPPGFGANVLTF. DNA of the CDR3: TGTGCCAGCAGCTCCCCCCCAGGGTTTGGGGCCAACGTCCTGACTTTC. Supplemented by reference TRBV7-9 and TRBJ2-6, the full variable domain reads DTGVSQNPRHKITKRGQNVTFRCDPISEHNRLYWYRQTLGQGPEFLTYFQNEAQLEKSRLLSDRFSAERPKGSFSTLEIQRTEQGDSAMYLCASSSPPGFGANVLTFGAGSRLTVL.